Listed here are 6 T cell receptor beta chains from one sample, sequenced in a study of blood T cell repertoires in COVID-19. This table comes from immunoSEQ multiplex PCR, and its TCRdb copy is limited to in-frame clones, with some not included. Of tens of thousands of clones in the sample, over 75% were seen once. Sequenced sample: peripheral blood. The receptors were sampled from a man in his forties or fifties with COVID-19, enrolled during active disease.

The rearrangement uses TRBV15 and TRBJ2-5; D unclear. The CDR3 is 15 amino acids. Germline lookup yields CDR1 LNHNV and CDR2 YYDKDF (reference sequence). Trimming cost V 0 bases and J 1 base, with 9 bases left between them. CDR3 sequence: CATSRDRSIQETQYF. Written as DNA, the CDR3 is TGTGCCACCAGCAGAGATCGAAGCATCCAAGAGACCCAGTACTTC. Looking up the rest from reference TRBV15 and TRBJ2-5 gives the full variable domain: DAMVIQNPRYQVTQFGKPVTLSCSQTLNHNVMYWYQQKSSQAPKLLFHYYDKDFNNEADTPDNFQSRRPNTSFCFLDIRSPGLGDTAMYLCATSRDRSIQETQYFGPGTRLLVL.

This chain links TRBV7-2 with TRBJ2-1; 9 bases line up with TRBD2. The germline V gene has CDR1 SGHTA and CDR2 FQGNSA. With V trimmed by 5 bases and J by 5 bases, 7 bases remained unmatched. The length of the CDR3 is 15 residues. The CDR3 nucleotides are TGTGCCAGCAGCACATGGACTAGCGAGAACAATGAGCAGTTCTTC. It codes for CASSTWTSENNEQFF.

The rearrangement uses TRBV27 and TRBJ1-3; D may be TRBD1 (5 bases). The V end lost 3 bases, the J end lost 0 bases, and 9 bases lay between the germline ends. Germline values: CDR1 MNHEY, CDR2 SMNVEV (reference sequence). This CDR3 spans 15 amino acids. This chain's CDR3 is CASSLGGTSGNTIYF. DNA for the CDR3: TGTGCCAGCAGTTTGGGGGGAACCTCTGGAAACACCATATATTTT.

This chain uses TRBV7-3 with TRBJ2-7; 7 bases fit TRBD2. The ends lost 2 bases at V and 2 bases at J; junction bases unmatched: 6. CDR1 and CDR2 from the germline V gene are SGHTA and FQGTGA. The CDR3 length is 15 residues. The CDR3 coding sequence is TGTGCCAGCAGCTTATTTGCGGGGGAGACCTACGAGCAGTACTTC. This translates into CASSLFAGETYEQYF.

V gene TRBV27 combines with J gene TRBJ2-7, with a tentative D call TRBD1 (5 bases). V was trimmed by 4 bases and J by 0 bases, leaving 10 bases between them. The CDR3 is 14 amino acids. CDR1 and CDR2 (germline): MNHEY, SMNVEV (reference sequence). The CDR3 DNA is TGTGCCAGCAGTTCGGACATACGCTCCTACGAGCAGTACTTC. Protein: CASSSDIRSYEQYF.

The chain links TRBV19 to TRBJ1-5; 9 bases fit TRBD1. Germline loops: CDR1 LNHDA, CDR2 SQIVND (reference sequence). V lost 4 bases, J lost 6 bases, and 4 bases stayed unmatched. The CDR3 has 14 residues. The CDR3 spells CASSTTGGSQPQHF. DNA for the CDR3: TGTGCCAGTAGTACGACAGGGGGGAGTCAGCCCCAGCATTTT.